This TCR beta chain was captured by sequencing in a study of T cell responses to AZD1222 COVID-19 vaccine. General observations from the study: Unmutated variant regions reportedly attract nearly half of all spike-specific TCRs. Without day 14 samples, only post-peak T cell repertoires were studied. Vaccine-associated CD4 TCRs ranged over spike, dominating at 160-218 and 743-854.

As to this clone: Its antigen is not known.

The protocol was immunoSEQ multiplex PCR, while the TCRdb copy is restricted to in-frame clones and leaves out a portion. The sample consists of about 110,000 clones, about 87% of them appearing once. CDR1 and CDR2 (germline): MNHNY, SVGAGI (reference sequence). The length of the CDR3 is 16 residues. V shed 11 bases and J shed 3 bases, with 25 bases lying between them. Sequencing was performed on peripheral blood, taken 28 days after the second AZD1222 dose. The rearrangement uses TRBV6-6 and TRBJ1-2, with D perhaps matching TRBD1 (5 bases). The origin of this receptor is an adult who received the AZD1222 COVID-19 vaccine. The CDR3 protein is CAASGQGATKYYGYTF. For the CDR3, the DNA is TGTGCCGCCTCCGGGCAGGGCGCAACAAAGTACTATGGCTACACCTTC.